This TCR beta chain was identified during a study of CD8 T cells in Susac syndrome. RNA, at about 0.5 to 1 ug, was reverse transcribed with random hexamers. One entry per CDR3 protein results from TCRdb running MiXCR on the immunoSEQ multiplex PCR reads. The sample carries roughly 150,000 distinct CDR3 sequences, 85% to 95% recorded once. CD8+ and CD4+ T cells from blood underwent TCR beta sequencing, which was carried out in a high-throughput format. V shed 3 bases, J shed 4 bases, and the junction held 10 bases outside the gene matches. The CDR3 runs to 15 residues. Germline CDR1 reads DFQATT; CDR2 reads SNEGSKA (reference sequence).

Sequenced sample: CD4+ T cells from PBMCs. The chain joins TRBV20-1 to TRBJ2-7, with 9 bases that match TRBD1. The TCR was taken from a human donor with Susac syndrome. CDR3 nucleotides: TGCAGTGCTAGTAAGGGGACAGGGCAGGGATACGAGCAGTACTTC. Amino acids: CSASKGTGQGYEQYF.